This T cell receptor (beta chain) was sequenced during a study of blood T cell repertoires in COVID-19. CDR1 is SGHKS, CDR2 YYEKEE, per germline (reference sequence). With V trimmed by 1 base and J by 2 bases, 10 bases remained unmatched. The CDR3 length is 18 residues. Sequenced by immunoSEQ multiplex PCR; TCRdb stores in-frame clones only, minus some. Of 150,000 to 190,000 clones listed, approximately 81% were seen once; the top ten hold more than 6.5%. This sequence was found in a woman aged 60-75 years with COVID-19, enrolled during active disease. The chain combines TRBV5-5 with TRBJ1-3, with 9 bases lining up with TRBD1. Sequenced sample: peripheral blood. CDR3 coding DNA: TGTGCCAGCAGCTTGCCTAGGCGGGACAGGGTGGCTGGAAACACCATATATTTT. It yields the protein CASSLPRRDRVAGNTIYF.